The sequence of this TCR beta chain was determined in a study of T cell responses to AZD1222 COVID-19 vaccine. Generated by immunoSEQ multiplex PCR, the TCRdb table keeps only in-frame clones and is missing some. The sample has roughly 120,000 clones; around 84% are singletons. Details on this clone: Its matching antigen is unknown.

The study, taken as a whole, reports: It was only after the peak T cell response that any repertoires were sampled. The sample set comprised mostly white British donors with more females, and clonal diversity was possibly underestimated.

V gave up 4 bases and J gave up 5 bases; unmatched junction bases: 8. Germline assignment: CDR1 LGHDT and CDR2 YNNKEL (reference sequence). The CDR3 runs 16 residues. Sequencing used peripheral blood, obtained on day 0 of AZD1222 vaccination. The rearrangement links TRBV3-1 (or the pseudogene TRBV3-2) to TRBJ1-1; TRBD1 matches at 12 bases. The sequence came from an adult in good health. DNA for the CDR3: TGTGCCAGCAGCCCTGGGACAGGGGGCGTTGAGACTGAAGCTTTCTTT. Residues: CASSPGTGGVETEAFF.